This T cell receptor (beta chain) was profiled in a study of blood T cell repertoires in COVID-19. Study summary: COVID-19 samples collected from the United States, Italy and Spain covered acute and convalescent phases.

Germline-derived CDR1 and CDR2 are MNHEY and SVGAGI. Trimming cost V 0 bases and J 7 bases; bases outside gene matches: 8. This CDR3 is 16 amino acids long. TCRdb's copy holds only in-frame clones and misses some; the assay was immunoSEQ multiplex PCR. The sample yields about 380,000 clones, 85% to 90% seen once. The sequenced sample was PBMCs or T cells enriched from blood (not recorded which). This chain uses TRBV6-5 with TRBJ1-5, with 8 nucleotides matching TRBD1. This TCR came from a woman aged 18 to 35 who had recovered from COVID-19. DNA for the CDR3: TGTGCCAGCAGTTACTCGGGGCCCGACAGGGGCCAGCCCCAGCATTTT. It codes for CASSYSGPDRGQPQHF.